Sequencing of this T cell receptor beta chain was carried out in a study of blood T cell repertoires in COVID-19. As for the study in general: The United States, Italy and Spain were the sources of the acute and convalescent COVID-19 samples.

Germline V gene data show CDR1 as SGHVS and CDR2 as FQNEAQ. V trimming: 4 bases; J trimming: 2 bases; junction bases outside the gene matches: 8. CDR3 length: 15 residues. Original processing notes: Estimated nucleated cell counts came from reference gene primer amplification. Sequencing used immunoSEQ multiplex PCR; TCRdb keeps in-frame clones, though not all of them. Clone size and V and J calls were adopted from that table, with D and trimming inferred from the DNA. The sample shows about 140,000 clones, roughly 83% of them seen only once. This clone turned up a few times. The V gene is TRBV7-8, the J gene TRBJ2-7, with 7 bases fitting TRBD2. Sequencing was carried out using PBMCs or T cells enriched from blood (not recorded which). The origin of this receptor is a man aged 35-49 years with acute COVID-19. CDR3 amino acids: CASSSEVGGAYEQYF. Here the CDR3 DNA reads TGTGCCAGCAGCTCTGAGGTGGGGGGGGCCTACGAGCAGTACTTC.